This T cell receptor (beta chain) derives from a study of OX40 agonist ivuxolimab in advanced cancers. Background for the entire study: Ivuxolimab, which targeted the costimulatory receptor OX40 (CD134), was an agonistic, fully human IgG2 monoclonal antibody. Intravenous ivuxolimab was administered to patients every 2 weeks at six dose levels: 0.01, 0.1, 0.3, 1.5, 3 and 10 mg/kg. Partial responses occurred in three dose-escalation patients: two with cutaneous melanoma and one with hepatocellular carcinoma. Prior anti-PD-1, anti-PD-L1 or anti-CTLA-4 therapy was permitted, and approximately 39% of dose-escalation patients had received checkpoint inhibitors. A male proportion of 70% to 90% and a mean age of around 60 years, ranging from about 20 to 85, were recorded for the dose-escalation cohort. Of the roughly 50 dose-escalation patients, hepatocellular carcinoma was present in around 20, melanoma in about 15, renal cell carcinoma in 9 and head and neck cancer in 9. The paper covers the monotherapy dose-escalation part of the phase I ivuxolimab trial, which included N of about 50 patients. The point of sequencing TCRbeta in the periphery was to test whether ivuxolimab changed TCR sequence diversity and drove clonal T-cell expansion. Overall study outcomes, separate from this receptor: Antigen specificity was not determined for the clonally expanded peripheral T cells. At doses from 0.1 to 3.0 mg/kg, clonal expansion was seen in both CD4+ and CD8+ blood T cells between baseline and week 6. Low levels of normalized T-cell clonal expansion were also seen in some nonresponding patients. Partial responders in the 0.1-3.0 mg/kg groups had among the lowest normalized peripheral clonal expansion, especially among CD8+ T cells. After ivuxolimab, CD8+ T cells had more expanded clones than CD4+ T cells on average.

The germline ends are 13 bases apart after V is trimmed by 0 bases and J by 8 bases. CDR1 and CDR2, looked up from the germline V gene (reference sequence), are MNHNY and SVGAGI. Reading from cysteine to phenylalanine, the CDR3 counts 14 amino acids. Only the CDR3 portion is preserved as DNA: 42 bases, with reading frame beginning at the first base. Genomic DNA was isolated from the sorted cells so that the TCRbeta CDR3 region could be sequenced. The immunoSEQ Assay was used for sequencing of TCRbeta CDR3 regions. The table comes from immuneACCESS by way of TCRdb, which keeps in-frame sequences with V and J called. Part of the clones is missing from these tables; in studies checked, under half for an unresolved V gene and the rest for unknown reasons. This sample holds about 9,100 clones; 88% were observed only once. The ten largest clones capture approximately 10% of the sample. Concerning this clone: The antigen it binds to is not known. Base-call qualities are not available, and no considerably larger clone is one nucleotide away.

The trial excluded patients who had a history of autoimmune disease or were on systemic immunosuppression. In every dose cohort, peripheral blood was drawn for TCR sequencing at baseline, cycle 4 day 1, and cycle 7 day 1. The samples were taken from a phase I, first-in-human, multicenter, open-label dose-escalation trial of ivuxolimab. The trial enrolled adults with locally advanced or metastatic head and neck squamous cell, hepatocellular, melanoma or renal cell carcinoma. Before TCR sequencing, CD4+ T cells and CD8+ T cells were sorted from peripheral blood as separate populations. The chain is made from TRBV6-6 and TRBJ1-2, with TRBD1 tentatively as D gene (6 bases match). Material: CD4+ or CD8+ T cells sorted from blood, obtained in a trial of the OX40 agonist ivuxolimab. The clonotype comes from an adult with an advanced solid tumor such as melanoma, head and neck, liver or kidney cancer. The DNA is as follows: TGTGCCAGCAGTTACTCGGGGGGGGCGCAGGGCTACACCTTC. Its protein reads: CASSYSGGAQGYTF.